A single sample is the source of the 17 T cell receptor beta chains below, sequenced in a study of molecular identifiers for immune sequencing clone quantification. TCRdb re-called the PCR reads with MiXCR, one entry per CDR3 protein. The sample lists about 9,700 distinct CDR3 sequences, roughly a fifth occurring once. Sequences were obtained from naive CD8+ T cells from blood, with Jurkat cell RNA spiked in. Subset given: FACS-sorted CD8+CD4-CCR7+CD45RA+ naive T cells. These receptors were collected from a human donor in good health. Some libraries in this study had Jurkat cell RNA spiked in.

This clonotype was seen more than once but under ten times. Being one base from a much bigger clone, this may be a read error. The rearrangement links TRBV12-3 or TRBV12-4 to TRBJ1-4; no clear D gene. This CDR3 comprises 14 residues. The CDR3: CASSLVTTNEKLSF. The CDR3 DNA reads as TGTGCCAGCAGTTTGGTGACAACTAATGAAAAACTGTCTTTT.

A few counts support this clonotype. One end of the junction fails to match germline, which may point to a read error. The rearrangement joins TRBV5-6 to TRBJ2-1; D is possibly TRBD1 (5 bases). The CDR3 is 13 amino acids. Germline lookup yields CDR1 SGHDT and CDR2 YYEEEE. For the CDR3, the DNA is TGTGCCAGCAGCTTGAGGGGAAACAATGAGCAGTCCTTC. This sequence encodes CASSLRGNNEQSF. Together with reference TRBV5-6 and TRBJ2-1, the CDR3 gives the full variable domain: DAGVTQSPTHLIKTRGQQVTLRCSPKSGHDTVSWYQQALGQGPQFIFQYYEEEERQRGNFPDRFSGHQFPNYSSELNVNALLLGDSALYLCASSLRGNNEQSFGPGTRLTVL.

In its sample, this clonotype was seen many times. This chain connects TRBV27 to TRBJ2-7; TRBD1 is a possible D gene (6 bases). The CDR3 length is 13 residues. Trimming took 6 bases from V and 3 from J, leaving 12 bases between them. The germline gives CDR1 MNHEY, CDR2 SMNVEV (reference sequence). This CDR3 reads CASSRTASYEQYF. The CDR3 nucleotides read TGTGCCAGCAGCAGGACAGCCAGCTACGAGCAGTACTTC.

The rearrangement uses TRBV11-2 and TRBJ2-7; 11 bases are a match to TRBD2. The germline CDR1 and CDR2 sequences are SGHAT and FQNNGV. Losses at the gene ends were 1 base for V and 4 bases for J; bases not matched to a gene: 6. This CDR3 has 16 residues. The CDR3 DNA reads as TGTGCCAGCAGCTTAGGTTTTTCTAGCGGGGGGTACGAGCAGTACTTC. Translation: CASSLGFSSGGYEQYF.

With regard to this clonotype: A much more abundant neighbour one base away suggests this may be a read error. V and J are TRBV6-5 and TRBJ2-7, with 8 bases identical to TRBD2. The CDR3 is 15 amino acids. The V gene end was trimmed by 1 base and the J gene end by 3 bases; junction bases not matched to a gene: 5. Germline CDR1 and CDR2: MNHEY and SVGAGI. The CDR3: CASSYYGRAGYEQYF. The CDR3 bases are TGTGCCAGCAGTTACTACGGGAGGGCTGGCTACGAGCAGTACTTC.

The sample holds many counts of this clonotype. This chain connects TRBV3-1 to TRBJ1-2; a possible D gene is TRBD1 (5 bases). Trimming removed 3 bases from V and 8 bases from J, with 19 bases in between. This CDR3 contains 15 residues. CDR1 LGHDT and CDR2 YNNKEL come from the germline V gene (reference sequence). CDR3 in DNA: TGTGCCAGCAGCCAGCACCCACTCAGGGAGGAGGGCTACACCTTC. It is translated as CASSQHPLREEGYTF.

This clonotype is medium-sized (0.01 to 0.1%). The chain joins TRBV29-1 to TRBJ2-2; D uncertain. Germline CDR1 is SQVTM and CDR2 is ANQGSEA. The CDR3 totals 13 residues. V was trimmed by 6 bases and J by 0 bases, leaving 8 bases between them. The CDR3 sequence is CSVRTANTGELFF. As DNA, the CDR3 is TGCAGCGTAAGGACGGCGAACACCGGGGAGCTGTTTTTT.

This clonotype was seen many times. This chain connects TRBV19 to TRBJ2-1, with D tentatively TRBD2 (6 bases). Deletions cut 5 bases from V and 0 bases from J, with 14 bases between. CDR1 LNHDA and CDR2 SQIVND come from the germline V gene (reference sequence). The CDR3 spans 16 residues. This chain's CDR3 is CASSRSSGSSYNEQFF. As DNA, the CDR3 is TGTGCCAGTAGTCGAAGTAGCGGCAGCTCCTACAATGAGCAGTTCTTC.

The V call is TRBV7-6, the J call TRBJ2-2; 9 nucleotides line up with TRBD1. Germline values: CDR1 SGHVS, CDR2 FNYEAQ. This CDR3 has 16 amino acids. V lost 3 bases and J lost 4; bases outside the gene matches: 6. The CDR3 reads CASSFWDRDGTGELFF. In DNA, the CDR3 is TGTGCCAGCAGCTTTTGGGACAGGGATGGCACCGGGGAGCTGTTTTTT.

In its sample, this clonotype ranks as medium-sized (0.01 to 0.1%). The chain has TRBV24-1 and TRBJ2-1; no definite D call. Germline V gene sequence: CDR1 KGHDR, CDR2 SFDVKD. The CDR3 runs 16 residues. Trimming removed 4 bases from V and 5 bases from J, with 17 bases in between. The CDR3 region is CATSDPDQGPNNEQFF. The CDR3 coding sequence is TGTGCCACCAGTGACCCCGACCAAGGTCCCAACAATGAGCAGTTCTTC.

Details on this clonotype: This may be a read error, as it is one base from a much larger clone. In DNA form, the CDR3 reads TGCAGCGCTGAACGGCAGGCCTCACTGTTTTTT. As protein: CSAERQASLFF. The chain uses TRBV29-1 and TRBJ1-4; D ambiguous. Germline V gene lookup returns CDR1 SQVTM and CDR2 ANQGSEA. CDR3 length: 11 amino acids.

This clonotype appeared a few times. The gene calls are TRBV27 and TRBJ2-7; D gene uncertain. This CDR3 region has 15 residues. Trimming shortened V by 4 bases and J by 1 base, and 14 bases separated the two germline ends. Germline values: CDR1 MNHEY, CDR2 SMNVEV (reference sequence). CDR3 amino acids: CASSSLGLKSYEQYF. The CDR3 coding sequence is TGTGCCAGCAGTTCCCTCGGCCTAAAATCCTACGAGCAGTACTTC.

In this sample, this clonotype turned up once. Possible read error: a much larger clone is one base away. The chain employs TRBV12-3 or TRBV12-4 and TRBJ2-3; D might be TRBD1 (6 bases). The V and J ends lost 7 bases and 2 bases respectively, with 13 bases between them. The CDR3 runs to 14 residues. CDR3 sequence: CASTPTGTTDTQYF. DNA of the CDR3: TGTGCCAGCACTCCAACAGGGACCACAGATACGCAGTATTTT.

The rearrangement uses TRBV12-3 or TRBV12-4 and TRBJ2-5; 8 bases are a match to TRBD1. The CDR3 is 13 residues long. Germline trimming cut 8 bases from V and 3 bases from J; bases unmatched to any gene: 5. CDR3 coding DNA: TGTGCCAGCGGCTCGGACAGGGAAGAGACCCAGTACTTC. Encoded protein: CASGSDREETQYF.

Comment on this clonotype: The junction and the germline gene differ at one end; a read error may be behind it. This rearrangement joins TRBV27 to TRBJ2-3; the match to TRBD2 covers 8 bases. Germline V gene lookup returns CDR1 MNHEY and CDR2 SMNVEV (reference sequence). CDR3 length: 17 amino acids. CDR3 loop: CSSSLRREEVSTDTQYF. The CDR3 nucleotides are TGTTCCAGCAGTTTAAGGCGGGAGGAAGTTAGCACAGATACGCAGTATTTT.

As regards this clonotype: This may be a read error, as it is one base from a much larger clone. This chain links TRBV7-9 with TRBJ1-1; the D is unclear. Trimming removed 5 bases from V and 3 bases from J, with 16 bases in between. The CDR3 loop spans 15 amino acids. Germline-derived CDR1 and CDR2 are SEHNR and FQNEAQ (reference sequence). The CDR3 spells CASSLESWADTEAFF. The CDR3 nucleotides read TGTGCCAGCAGCCTCGAATCTTGGGCCGACACTGAAGCTTTCTTT.

This chain uses TRBV12-3 or TRBV12-4 with TRBJ1-1, with D unclear. The CDR3 covers 11 residues. Trimming removed 3 bases from V and 3 bases from J, with 2 bases in between. This CDR3 reads CASSFDTEAFF. The CDR3 DNA sequence: TGTGCCAGCAGTTTCGACACTGAAGCTTTCTTT.